This T cell receptor beta chain was identified during a study of T cell changes during pregnancy in multiple sclerosis. This clone was seen only once. Data came from immunoSEQ multiplex PCR; TCRdb stores just in-frame clones and leaves some out. The table shows approximately 70,000 clones, with roughly 90% occurring only once. The receptor was derived from a female donor in good health, enrolled as a control in a pregnancy study. Sequencing used peripheral blood, obtained in the first trimester of pregnancy.

CDR3 DNA: TGCGCCAGCGGTCTCGGGGAGACTAACTATGGCTACACCTTC. Translated: CASGLGETNYGYTF. The chain couples TRBV5-1 to TRBJ1-2; D remains ambiguous. The V gene's germline CDR1 is SGHRS and CDR2 YFSETQ. The ends were cut back, 7 bases at V and 0 bases at J, with 13 bases in the middle. The CDR3 is 14 residues long.